A single sample is the source of the 8 T cell receptor beta chains below, sequenced in a study of human T cells and chemical hapten exposure. TCRdb reprocessed the RACE reads with MiXCR, giving one entry per CDR3 protein. The sample holds about 270,000 distinct CDR3 sequences, roughly 7.7% seen once. As to time point: pre-sensitization, week 0. The sample's treatment: therapeutic diphenylcyclopropenone sensitization with weekly scalp DPC. The starting material was whole blood, obtained in connection with sensitization to the hapten diphenylcyclopropenone (DPC). These receptors all come from a man younger than 35 with alopecia areata. Some clones in this sample may be carry-over from other donors' samples.

This clonotype has a handful of counts. The rearrangement links TRBV7-9 to TRBJ2-1, with D possibly matching TRBD1 (5 bases). The V end lost 0 bases, the J end lost 9 bases, and 6 bases lay between the germline ends. Germline V gives CDR1 SEHNR, CDR2 FQNEAQ (reference sequence). The CDR3 spans 12 residues. CDR3 in DNA: TGTGCCAGCAGCTTAGCTAGGGGTGAGCAGTTCTTC. This gives the protein CASSLARGEQFF.

The rearrangement joins TRBV28 to TRBJ1-5; TRBD1 matches at 10 bases. CDR1 is MDHEN, CDR2 SYDVKM, per germline. CDR3 size: 16 residues. The V gene end was trimmed by 6 bases and the J gene end by 4 bases; junction bases not matched to a gene: 9. This CDR3 is CASRDRDRGRNQPQHF. The CDR3 bases are TGTGCCAGCAGAGACCGGGACAGGGGACGGAATCAGCCCCAGCATTTT.

The chain employs TRBV4-1 and TRBJ2-4, with a tentative D call TRBD2 (6 bases). Germline CDR1 is MGHRA and CDR2 is YSYEKL. The CDR3 covers 15 residues. V was pared by 6 bases and J by 3 bases, with 15 bases between. The CDR3 region is CASSPFLADKNIQYF. CDR3 coding DNA: TGCGCCAGCAGTCCTTTTTTAGCGGACAAAAACATTCAGTACTTC.

The chain uses TRBV7-2 and TRBJ2-5, with TRBD1 matching over 12 bases. Germline V lookup: CDR1 SGHTA, CDR2 FQGNSA. This CDR3 region has 16 residues. The ends lost 3 bases at V and 2 bases at J; junction bases unmatched: 4. CDR3 residues: CASSFRDRGLQETQYF. CDR3 bases: TGTGCCAGCAGCTTCCGGGACAGGGGGCTACAAGAGACCCAGTACTTC.

This clonotype came up a few times. The chain has TRBV5-1 and TRBJ2-2, with 9 bases aligning to TRBD2. The CDR3 loop spans 17 amino acids. After removal of 5 bases from V and 0 bases from J, the junction contained 8 bases not matched to a gene. Germline loops: CDR1 SGHRS, CDR2 YFSETQ. The CDR3 sequence: CASRRLAGPPNTGELFF. In nucleotides, the CDR3 is TGCGCCAGCAGGAGGCTAGCGGGGCCTCCGAACACCGGGGAGCTGTTTTTT.

This clonotype showed up just a few times. The chain employs TRBV25-1 and TRBJ2-2, with a weak D call TRBD1 (6 bases). The CDR3 covers 14 residues. The ends were cut back, 6 bases at V and 0 bases at J, with 8 bases in the middle. The germline V gene has CDR1 MGHDK and CDR2 SYGVNS. The CDR3 DNA sequence: TGTGCCAGCAGCGGGACACCGAACACCGGGGAGCTGTTTTTT. It translates to CASSGTPNTGELFF.

V and J are TRBV15 and TRBJ1-6; TRBD1 might be the D (6 bases). The V and J ends lost 1 base and 7 bases respectively, with 11 bases between them. The CDR3 contains 15 residues. Germline CDR1 is LNHNV and CDR2 is YYDKDF (reference sequence). DNA for the CDR3: TGTGCCACCAGCAGAGGTTCCGGACAGAATTCACCCCTCCACTTT. It codes for CATSRGSGQNSPLHF.

This clonotype was seen more than once but under ten times. This chain uses TRBV7-2 with TRBJ2-5; 13 bases line up with TRBD2. CDR1 is SGHTA and CDR2 is FQGNSA in the germline V gene. Germline trimming cut 0 bases from V and 6 bases from J; bases unmatched to any gene: 4. The CDR3 covers 16 residues. CDR3 protein: CASSLAGLAGLKTQYF. The CDR3 coding sequence is TGTGCCAGCAGCTTAGCGGGACTAGCGGGGCTGAAGACCCAGTACTTC.